This record looks at one TCR beta chain sequence and its context. Its antigen is unknown. Distinct nucleotide sequences in the sample also encode this CDR3. Sequencing was performed with immunoSEQ multiplex PCR; in TCRdb, only in-frame clones are kept and a portion is missing. The sample gives about 110,000 clones, 85% to 90% of which show up once; 3% to 3.5% is in the top ten. The ends lost 0 bases at V and 4 bases at J; junction bases unmatched: 1. Germline CDR1 SGHRS, CDR2 YFSETQ. This CDR3 comprises 15 residues. The data are from a study of T cell responses to AZD1222 COVID-19 vaccine. Overall study findings and caveats: The donor cohort was predominantly white British with a female majority, and clonal diversity may have been underestimated.

The gene calls are TRBV5-1 and TRBJ2-2; 9 nucleotides line up with TRBD1. The source is an adult in good health. The material sequenced was peripheral blood, taken on day 0 of AZD1222 vaccination. The CDR3 sequence: CASSLGQGGTGELFF. CDR3 bases: TGCGCCAGCAGCTTGGGACAGGGGGGCACCGGGGAGCTGTTTTTT.